This entry concerns a single T cell receptor beta chain. Its specificity is unknown. Excluded: other autoimmune disease, uncontrolled infection, pregnancy or lactation. Using RNA transcripts, the TCR beta CDR3 regions were amplified. A first-round RT-PCR used HTBI primers, followed by a second-round multiplex PCR. From the multiplex PCR reads, TCRdb called clonotypes with MiXCR, one entry per CDR3 protein. The table shows more than 1,000,000 distinct CDR3 sequences, with 35% to 40% occurring only once. The V and J ends lost 5 bases and 11 bases, in that order; junction bases with no gene match: 15. The CDR3 runs 15 residues. Germline CDR1 and CDR2: SEHNR and FQNEAQ (reference sequence). These data originate in a study of Graves' ophthalmopathy and Graves' hyperthyroidism. Study-wide results and caveats: In blood, most expanded thyroid clonotypes above 0.001 frequency were also detected. Discrimination between ophthalmopathy and stable hyperthyroidism by a 13-signature model showed about 86% sensitivity and 65% to 84% specificity.

This sequence originates from an adult man with Graves' hyperthyroidism. The V gene is TRBV7-9, the J gene TRBJ1-5; 7 bases fit TRBD1. Sequenced material: peripheral blood or thyroid tissue (not recorded which). CDR3 residues: CASSTTGTAQEAQHF. CDR3 DNA: TGTGCCAGCAGCACTACCGGGACAGCCCAAGAGGCCCAGCATTTT.